A selection of T cell receptor beta chains follows, all from one sample in a study of identical twins. Using its own MiXCR run on the 5' RACE reads, TCRdb lists one record per CDR3 protein. This repertoire shows around 960,000 distinct CDR3 sequences, roughly an eighth found once; its top ten account for roughly 1.6%. The same sample was also studied in work on yellow fever vaccine responses in identical twins.

Sequencing was done on a sample of PBMCs. The receptor source for this set is a woman younger than 30 in good health. Each CDR3 is given with its conserved first and last residue. D genes are given only for firm matches. Clone size, where shown, is once, few, many, or a class for clones that have expanded.

D	V	J	size	DNA	CDR3
-	TRBV12-3/TRBV12-4	TRBJ1-2	few	TGTGCCAGCAGTTTACGAGGGCAGGATGGCTACACCTTC	CASSLRGQDGYTF
-	TRBV2	TRBJ2-7	-	TGTGCCAGCAACCGGGACCAACTCTACGAGCAGTACTTC	CASNRDQLYEQYF
TRBD1	TRBV7-9	TRBJ2-7	few	TGTGCCAGCAGCTTAGCGCGACAGGGGTCGAGCTCCTACGAGCAGTACTTC	CASSLARQGSSSYEQYF
TRBD1	TRBV2	TRBJ1-2	-	TGTGCCAGCAGTAACACACAGGGGCCCAACTATGGCTACACCTTC	CASSNTQGPNYGYTF
TRBD1	TRBV7-9	TRBJ2-6	few	TGTGCCAGCAGTTTCCGGACAGGACCTTCTGGGGCCAACGTCCTGACTTTC	CASSFRTGPSGANVLTF
-	TRBV27	TRBJ1-2	few	TGTGCCAGCAGTTTAAATCTAGAGGGGACGGAGGGGGGCTACACCTTC	CASSLNLEGTEGGYTF
-	TRBV7-3	TRBJ2-1	many	TGTGCCAGCAGCCGACACCAGACTAGCAATGAGCAGTTCTTC	CASSRHQTSNEQFF
-	TRBV5-1	TRBJ2-1	-	TGCGCCAGCAGCCTCCAGGGGCTCAATGAGCAGTTCTTC	CASSLQGLNEQFF
-	TRBV4-1	TRBJ2-1	-	TGCGCCAGCAGCCCTAATGACAGGTCGGTTAATGAGCAGTTCTTC	CASSPNDRSVNEQFF
TRBD1	TRBV15	TRBJ2-3	-	TGTGCCACCAGCGGAAGGACAGGGGGCGCCGATACGCAGTATTTT	CATSGRTGGADTQYF
-	TRBV3-1	TRBJ2-5	many	TGTGCCAGCAGCCATGGGGTCGGGGAGACCCAGTACTTC	CASSHGVGETQYF
TRBD2	TRBV12-3/TRBV12-4	TRBJ2-5	-	TGTGCCAGCAGTTTGTGGGGGAGGGCGAAGGAGACCCAGTACTTC	CASSLWGRAKETQYF